The next 20 T cell receptor beta chains were all read from a single sample in a study of blood T cell repertoires in COVID-19. Here immunoSEQ multiplex PCR was the method, and the copy in TCRdb shows in-frame clones only, minus some. The sample includes 210,000 or so clones, 87% of them seen just once. Sequences were obtained from peripheral blood. The receptors stem from a man aged 35-49 years with active or convalescent COVID-19.

The V call is TRBV15, the J call TRBJ1-2, with 9 bases fitting TRBD1. Looked up from germline, CDR1 is LNHNV and CDR2 is YYDKDF (reference sequence). The CDR3 sequence is 16 residues long. Trimming took 0 bases from V and 6 from J; bases not matched to a gene: 8. CDR3 loop: CATSRDLGTGRNGYTF. In DNA form, the CDR3 reads TGTGCCACCAGCAGAGATCTAGGGACAGGGCGGAATGGCTACACCTTC.

This sequence joins TRBV9 and TRBJ2-7; 10 bases map to TRBD1. CDR1 and CDR2 from the germline V gene are SGDLS and YYNGEE. V gave up 4 bases and J gave up 3 bases; unmatched junction bases: 16. The CDR3 extends over 18 amino acids. Here the CDR3 reads CASSPGQGSNLIYYEQYF. In DNA, the CDR3 is TGTGCCAGCAGCCCGGGACAGGGGTCCAATCTCATCTACTACGAGCAGTACTTC. The complete variable domain, with remaining parts taken from reference TRBV9 and TRBJ2-7, reads DSGVTQTPKHLITATGQRVTLRCSPRSGDLSVYWYQQSLDQGLQFLIQYYNGEERAKGNILERFSAQQFPDLHSELNLSSLELGDSALYFCASSPGQGSNLIYYEQYFGPGTRLTVT.

The chain couples TRBV28 to TRBJ1-2; D uncertain. The CDR3 is 10 amino acids. Germline V gives CDR1 MDHEN, CDR2 SYDVKM. Trimming removed 4 bases at V and 6 bases at J, with 3 bases between. DNA for the CDR3: TGTGCCAGCAGTTCCAATGGCTACACCTTC. Amino acids: CASSSNGYTF.

The rearrangement links TRBV9 to TRBJ2-1; TRBD2 aligns across 7 bases. Trimming took 0 bases from V and 4 from J; bases not matched to a gene: 7. CDR1 and CDR2 (germline): SGDLS, YYNGEE. The CDR3 totals 16 residues. The CDR3 DNA reads as TGTGCCAGCAGCGTAGCTACGGGGGGTCCATACAATGAGCAGTTCTTC. Translated, it gives CASSVATGGPYNEQFF.

In this sample, this clone turned up many times. The chain couples TRBV7-9 to TRBJ2-1; TRBD2 matches at 10 bases. Germline V gene data show CDR1 as SEHNR and CDR2 as FQNEAQ (reference sequence). This CDR3 is 16 amino acids long. With 1 base clipped from V and 10 bases from J, the junction kept 10 bases outside the gene matches. As DNA, the CDR3 is TGTGCCAGCAGCTTAGTGGCTAGCGGGAGTATACAGGAGCAGTTCTTC. Its translation: CASSLVASGSIQEQFF.

Worth noting for this clone: Within the sample, other DNA sequences also encode this same CDR3. The chain joins TRBV27 to TRBJ1-2; D gene unclear. Trimming pared 3 bases from V and 5 bases from J, leaving 13 bases between. The CDR3 length is 14 residues. Germline values: CDR1 MNHEY, CDR2 SMNVEV (reference sequence). The CDR3 DNA reads as TGTGCCAGCAGTTTGGGAGGAGGGAGTTATGGCTACACCTTC. Translation: CASSLGGGSYGYTF.

The chain uses TRBV7-3 and TRBJ2-3; 9 bases align to TRBD2. CDR1 is SGHTA, CDR2 FQGTGA, per germline. V was clipped by 5 bases and J by 0 bases; unmatched bases: 6. The CDR3 sequence is 16 residues long. DNA of the CDR3: TGTGCCAGCAGCACGGGACTAGCAGTGAGCACAGATACGCAGTATTTT. Its protein product is CASSTGLAVSTDTQYF.

This sequence joins TRBV9 and TRBJ2-3; possible D gene TRBD1, 6 bases. The germline V gene encodes CDR1 SGDLS and CDR2 YYNGEE. The ends were cut back, 4 bases at V and 4 bases at J, with 10 bases in the middle. The CDR3 totals 13 residues. The CDR3 bases are TGTGCCAGCAGCCTACAGGGTTCAGATACGCAGTATTTT. Its protein is CASSLQGSDTQYF.

The chain uses TRBV28 and TRBJ1-5; TRBD1 might be the D (5 bases). The V gene lost 2 bases and the J gene lost 5 bases, with 13 bases spanning the gap. CDR1 and CDR2 from the germline V gene are MDHEN and SYDVKM. This CDR3 comprises 15 residues. CDR3 DNA: TGTGCCAGCAGTTTACCCTGGACACCTGATCAGCCCCAGCATTTT. It specifies CASSLPWTPDQPQHF. Drawing the rest from reference TRBV28 and TRBJ1-5, the complete variable domain is DVKVTQSSRYLVKRTGEKVFLECVQDMDHENMFWYRQDPGLGLRLIYFSYDVKMKEKGDIPEGYSVSREKKERFSLILESASTNQTSMYLCASSLPWTPDQPQHFGDGTRLSIL.

The chain couples TRBV27 to TRBJ2-2, with a weak D call TRBD1 (5 bases). The CDR3 totals 16 residues. The germline CDR1 and CDR2 sequences are MNHEY and SMNVEV (reference sequence). V was pared by 2 bases and J by 0 bases, with 10 bases between. The CDR3 coding sequence is TGTGCCAGCAGTTTAGGTGGGGCGCCGAACACCGGGGAGCTGTTTTTT. It codes for CASSLGGAPNTGELFF.

The chain recombines TRBV10-3 with TRBJ1-1; 7 bases match TRBD1. V lost 10 bases, J lost 1 base, and 3 bases stayed unmatched. The CDR3 is 12 residues long. Germline values: CDR1 ENHRY, CDR2 SYGVKD. The CDR3 is CATRTGNTEAFF. CDR3 nucleotides: TGTGCCACTCGGACAGGGAACACTGAAGCTTTCTTT.

The genes are TRBV30 and TRBJ1-2, with 11 nucleotides matching TRBD1. V was pared by 4 bases and J by 8 bases, with 9 bases of the junction left unmatched. The CDR3 loop spans 14 amino acids. Germline loops: CDR1 GTSNPN, CDR2 SVGIG (reference sequence). CDR3 DNA: TGTGCCTGGATCAGGGACAGGGGGACCGGGGGCTACACCTTC. It translates to CAWIRDRGTGGYTF.

This clone was detected once. This sequence joins TRBV18 and TRBJ1-1, with 12 nucleotides matching TRBD1. V gave up 3 bases and J gave up 4 bases; unmatched junction bases: 12. Germline values: CDR1 KGHSH, CDR2 LQKENI. The CDR3 has 18 amino acids. This chain's CDR3 is CASSPSGTGGGRGTEAFF. The CDR3 region has the DNA TGTGCCAGCTCACCGAGCGGGACAGGGGGCGGACGGGGCACTGAAGCTTTCTTT.

CDR3 DNA sequence: TGCAGCGTGAGGGGGACTAGCAACACCGGGGAGCTGTTTTTT. Residues: CSVRGTSNTGELFF. The rearrangement links TRBV29-1 to TRBJ2-2, with 9 bases fitting TRBD2. This CDR3 spans 14 amino acids. J was trimmed by 2 bases and V by 6 bases; bases with no gene match: 4. Germline-derived CDR1 and CDR2 are SQVTM and ANQGSEA.

This chain uses TRBV2 with TRBJ2-5; the D gene is possibly TRBD2 (5 bases). The CDR3 spans 15 residues. The V and J ends lost 6 bases and 0 bases respectively, with 14 bases between them. The germline CDR1 and CDR2 sequences are SNHLY and FYNNEI. CDR3 sequence reads: CASSEGTKYQETQYF. CDR3 in DNA: TGTGCCAGCAGCGAGGGCACTAAGTACCAAGAGACCCAGTACTTC.

This sequence joins TRBV7-8 and TRBJ2-7, with TRBD2 identical over 9 bases. Unmatched junction bases numbered 14, after V lost 5 bases and J lost 6 bases. The CDR3 contains 16 residues. From germline, CDR1 is SGHVS and CDR2 FQNEAQ. DNA for the CDR3: TGTGCCAGCAGCCCCGAAGGTATGGCGGGAGGGACCGAGCAGTACTTC. Residues: CASSPEGMAGGTEQYF.

The chain is built from TRBV2 and TRBJ2-7, with TRBD1 matching 8 bases. Germline CDR1 SNHLY, CDR2 FYNNEI. The trim removed 4 bases at V and 5 bases at J, leaving 4 bases unmatched. There are 13 residues in the CDR3. The CDR3 protein is CASSADRVDEQYF. CDR3 DNA: TGTGCCAGCAGTGCGGACAGGGTAGACGAGCAGTACTTC.

This clone showed up just once. This chain joins TRBV19 and TRBJ1-2; a weak D match, TRBD1 (6 bases). V was shortened by 9 bases and J by 1 base, with 12 bases between the two germline ends. The germline V gene has CDR1 LNHDA and CDR2 SQIVND (reference sequence). The CDR3 totals 13 residues. For the CDR3, the DNA is TGTGCCAGCATGGACAGCAATAACTATGGCTACACCTTC. Encoded protein: CASMDSNNYGYTF.

The chain joins TRBV5-4 to TRBJ1-6, with TRBD1 identical over 7 bases. Germline trimming cut 4 bases from V and 5 bases from J; bases unmatched to any gene: 9. The CDR3 covers 16 residues. CDR1 and CDR2 from the germline V gene are SGHNT and YYREEE (reference sequence). CDR3 loop: CASSPRGTVNNSPLHF. CDR3 nucleotides: TGTGCCAGCAGCCCGAGGGGGACAGTAAATAATTCACCCCTCCACTTT.

V is TRBV7-9 and J is TRBJ1-1, with D possibly matching TRBD1 (6 bases). The germline gives CDR1 SEHNR, CDR2 FQNEAQ (reference sequence). With 4 bases removed from V and 3 bases from J, the gap between germline ends came to 12 bases. The CDR3 is made up of 14 amino acids. Here the CDR3 DNA reads TGTGCCAGCAGCTCCGGCGGGGGGCACACTGAAGCTTTCTTT. Translating it yields CASSSGGGHTEAFF.